This T cell receptor (beta chain) was retrieved from a study of vaccination and CD4 T cells after COVID-19. CDR1 and CDR2 (germline): SGHDT, YYEEEE. The CDR3 is 11 residues long. Trimming stripped 4 bases from V and 7 bases from J, with 8 bases between. Sequencing of DNA taken from cultured CD4+ T cells relied on the Oncomine TCR Beta short-read assay. One entry per CDR3 protein, called by TCRdb with MiXCR from the PCR reads. In the table there are just over 7,000 distinct CDR3 sequences, about half of which are singletons. Points on this clonotype: The antigen remains unidentified.

Treatment here: approximately 9-day PBMC culture with coronavirus spike peptide pools or control peptides (ViraFEST assay). Pre-COVID-19 pandemic sampling (2011-2018) yielded the unexposed donor's CD4+ T cells. The material sequenced was CD4+ T cells from blood, cultured in vitro. This rearrangement joins TRBV5-6 to TRBJ1-2; D ambiguous. The receptor's source is a human donor in good health. The DNA for the CDR3 is TGTGCCAGCAGCCGAAGGGCTGGCTACACCTTC. As protein: CASSRRAGYTF.